The next 17 T cell receptor beta chains were all read from a single sample in a study. TCRdb independently ran MiXCR on the 5' RACE reads; one entry per CDR3 protein. The sample carries around 34,000 distinct CDR3 sequences, 25% to 30% recorded once. The sorted Tregs were CD4+CD25+CD127-/low cells. The sample taken for sequencing was tumor-infiltrating Tregs sorted from the breast tumor. The receptor source for this set is a female donor with breast cancer.

This clonotype has at least ten counts. The genes are TRBV27 and TRBJ2-1; TRBD1 matches 8 bases. Germline CDR1 and CDR2: MNHEY and SMNVEV (reference sequence). The CDR3 runs to 12 residues. The V segment lost 2 bases and the J segment 9 bases; nucleotides outside the gene matches: 0. CDR3 loop: CASSLTGGEQFF. The CDR3 DNA sequence: TGTGCCAGCAGTTTAACAGGGGGTGAGCAGTTCTTC.

This clonotype came up a few times. The chain combines TRBV20-1 with TRBJ1-6; TRBD1 might be the D (6 bases). In germline, CDR1 is DFQATT, CDR2 SNEGSKA (reference sequence). The V end lost 5 bases, the J end lost 9 bases, and 20 bases lay between the germline ends. CDR3 size: 15 residues. CDR3 DNA sequence: TGCAGTGCTGTTGACGGCGGGACATATTTTTCACCCCTCCACTTT. Translated, it gives CSAVDGGTYFSPLHF.

Of note for this clonotype: Given a much more abundant clone one base away, this may be a read error. The CDR3 DNA reads as TGCAGCGTCCGAGGGGCAGGGGGCGGCTACTACAATGAGGAGTTCTTC. Translated: CSVRGAGGGYYNEEFF. This chain links TRBV29-1 with TRBJ2-1, with 8 bases fitting TRBD1. The CDR3 sequence is 16 residues long. Germline loops: CDR1 SQVTM, CDR2 ANQGSEA.

The chain recombines TRBV29-1 with TRBJ2-2, with no clear D. This CDR3 is built from 12 residues. V lost 6 bases, J lost 1 base, and 6 bases lay in between. CDR1 is SQVTM and CDR2 is ANQGSEA in the germline V gene. The CDR3 loop is CSVTQNTGELFF. The CDR3 DNA reads TGCAGCGTAACACAGAACACCGGGGAGCTGTTTTTT.

Ten or more counts support this clonotype. The chain links TRBV24-1 to TRBJ2-1; 8 bases match TRBD2. Germline-derived CDR1 and CDR2 are KGHDR and SFDVKD. There are 16 residues in the CDR3. Trimming took 0 bases from V and 3 from J; bases not matched to a gene: 3. The DNA for the CDR3 is TGTGCCACCAGTGATTTGCGGACTAGCAGCTACAATGAGCAGTTCTTC. This codes for CATSDLRTSSYNEQFF.

This clonotype appeared a few times. A read error may explain this, as a much larger clone is one base away. V usage is TRBV4-2 and J usage is TRBJ1-5; maybe TRBD1 (5 bases). V lost 1 base to trimming and J lost 5 bases, with 9 bases between them. The CDR3 contains 14 residues. Germline assignment: CDR1 LGHNA and CDR2 YNFKEQ. CDR3 DNA: TGTGCCAGCAGCCAAGGGGGCATCGATCAGCCCCAGCATTTT. It is translated as CASSQGGIDQPQHF.

This clonotype was recorded a few times. Just one base apart from a much larger clone, this may be a read error. This rearrangement joins TRBV10-1 to TRBJ1-4, with D maybe TRBD1 (6 bases). V was cut by 2 bases and J by 8 bases, with 12 bases left in between. CDR1 and CDR2 from the germline V gene are WNHNN and SYGVQD (reference sequence). The CDR3 extends over 14 amino acids. The CDR3 spells CASSEDRKGEKLFF. The CDR3, as DNA: TGCGCCAGCAGTGAGGACAGGAAAGGGGAAAAACTGTTTTTT.

About this clonotype itself: A much larger clone differs from this one at a single base, so this may be a read error. V gene TRBV6-5 combines with J gene TRBJ2-1, with 11 bases that match TRBD2. Germline trimming cut 5 bases from V and 8 bases from J; bases unmatched to any gene: 11. This CDR3 has 16 amino acids. CDR1 MNHEY and CDR2 SVGAGI come from the germline V gene. The CDR3 reads CASSLLAGGPSHEQFF. CDR3 nucleotide sequence: TGTGCCAGCAGTCTCTTAGCGGGAGGGCCCTCACATGAGCAGTTCTTC.

This clonotype came up a few times. The gene calls are TRBV12-3 or TRBV12-4 and TRBJ2-7; D ambiguous. V lost 6 bases, J lost 3 bases, and 18 bases lay in between. The CDR3 loop spans 15 amino acids. This CDR3 reads CASRGPGRSDYEQYF. CDR3 DNA: TGTGCCAGCAGAGGCCCCGGTCGATCGGACTACGAGCAGTACTTC.

In the case of this clonotype: A much larger clone lies one base from this, so it may be a read error. This chain links TRBV29-1 with TRBJ2-1; D unresolved. Germline V CDR1 and CDR2: SQVTM, ANQGSEA. This CDR3 contains 11 residues. CDR3 nucleotide sequence: TGCGGCGTTGAGACGTACAATGAGCAGTTCTTC. This sequence encodes CGVETYNEQFF.

J is TRBJ2-1 and V is TRBV30; D assignment may be TRBD1 or TRBD2 (6 bases each). Germline V gene lookup returns CDR1 GTSNPN and CDR2 SVGIG (reference sequence). The germline V and J ends were trimmed by 4 bases and 8 bases, with 9 bases remaining between them. This CDR3 has 11 amino acids. In nucleotides, the CDR3 is TGTGCCTGGACACGGGGGCATGAGCAGTTCTTC. Its translation is CAWTRGHEQFF.

There are many counts of this clonotype. The V call is TRBV5-1, the J call TRBJ2-1; 8 positions agree with TRBD2. The CDR3 has 17 residues. The J segment lost 9 bases and the V segment lost 1 base, leaving 15 bases of the junction unmatched. Germline V gene data show CDR1 as SGHRS and CDR2 as YFSETQ. The CDR3 DNA is TGCGCCAGCAGCTTGTCGGTGGTGGGGACTAGTCAGGGTGAGCAGTTCTTC. It codes for CASSLSVVGTSQGEQFF.

This clonotype was found many times. The chain uses TRBV28 and TRBJ1-6; D gene ambiguous. Germline assignment: CDR1 MDHEN and CDR2 SYDVKM. The CDR3 extends over 12 amino acids. V was shortened by 1 base and J by 8 bases, with 3 bases between the two germline ends. The CDR3 reads CASSLLDSPLHF. As DNA, the CDR3 is TGTGCCAGCAGTTTATTGGATTCACCCCTCCACTTT.

There are many counts of this clonotype. The chain joins TRBV12-3 or TRBV12-4 to TRBJ1-1; the D is unclear. The CDR3 has 15 residues. V lost 5 bases, J lost 2 bases, and 15 bases lay in between. Here the CDR3 reads CASSTHGGVNTEAFF. The DNA for the CDR3 is TGTGCCAGCAGTACTCATGGTGGGGTCAACACTGAAGCTTTCTTT.

The chain uses TRBV2 and TRBJ1-5, with D possibly being TRBD1 (5 bases). Trimming took off 4 bases at V and 6 bases at J, with 10 bases between the two ends. CDR1 and CDR2 from the germline V gene are SNHLY and FYNNEI. The CDR3 spans 13 residues. This CDR3 is CASSVRGGQPQHF. DNA for the CDR3: TGTGCCAGCAGTGTGAGGGGTGGTCAGCCCCAGCATTTT.

The chain is built from TRBV30 and TRBJ2-7; 11 positions agree with TRBD2. Germline CDR1 reads GTSNPN; CDR2 reads SVGIG (reference sequence). Germline trimming cut 2 bases from V and 10 bases from J; bases unmatched to any gene: 19. The CDR3 extends over 17 amino acids. The CDR3 coding sequence is TGTGCCTGGAGTTATATTTTATTAGCGGGAGGGCCCCACGGACAGTACTTC. The encoded protein is CAWSYILLAGGPHGQYF.

On this clonotype itself: The junction shows a germline mismatch at one end, possibly a read error. The rearrangement uses TRBV20-1 and TRBJ1-5, with D possibly matching TRBD1 (5 bases). The germline CDR1 and CDR2 sequences are DFQATT and SNEGSKA (reference sequence). The CDR3 is 15 amino acids. The CDR3 sequence: CSASAGLYSDQPQHF. CDR3 coding DNA: TGCAGTGCTAGTGCAGGGCTCTATAGCGATCAGCCCCAGCATTTT.